The clone carrying this TCR beta chain was detected only a few times. Its antigen is unknown. The data derive from a study of T-cell reconstitution after alpha-beta-depleted transplantation in children. Study observations and caveats: T-cell numbers and diversity one year post-transplant derived largely from freshly generated T cells. The origin of high day-60 TCRbeta diversity in some patients lay in surviving recipient T cells and thymic progenitors.

The CDR3 totals 15 residues. V lost 2 bases and J lost 2, with 10 bases in between. Germline V gene data show CDR1 as ENHRY and CDR2 as SYGVKD. For TCRbeta, the library was prepared with unique molecular identifiers. TCRdb ran MiXCR on the PCR reads and lists one entry per CDR3 protein. The table includes almost 600,000 distinct CDR3 sequences, more than 20% detected once. This chain connects TRBV10-3 to TRBJ2-1; tentatively, D is TRBD2 (5 bases). This clonotype was obtained from a boy in the first two years of life with Wiskott-Aldrich syndrome, due to receive a stem cell transplant. Sequenced material: PBMCs, taken before TCRalphabeta/CD19-depleted stem cell transplant. CDR3: CAISEQRRPYNEQFF. The CDR3 DNA follows: TGTGCCATCAGTGAGCAGCGGAGACCCTACAATGAGCAGTTCTTC.